This entry features one TCR beta chain sequence. Its specificity is unknown. Its ends do not fully match the called genes, so a read error is possible. The library came from three nested PCR rounds adapted from ARM-PCR protocols. MiXCR was run by TCRdb on the multiplex PCR reads, yielding one entry per CDR3 protein. The table records about 200,000 distinct CDR3 sequences, roughly 70% of them present only once. This sample is part of a study of tumor and adjacent non-tumor tissue in lung cancer. No cell sorting was done before RNA was extracted from the tissue. The CDR3 runs 14 residues. Looked up from germline, CDR1 is SGHAT and CDR2 is FQNNGV. Study results and caveats: Compared with tumor, normal lung showed significantly lower TCR diversity.

This TCR derives from a man between 60 and 75 years old with non-small cell lung cancer. This chain joins TRBV11-2 and TRBJ2-7; D is tentatively TRBD1 or TRBD2 (7 bases each). Sample: lung tumor tissue. As DNA, the CDR3 is TGTGCCTGCATGCCAGGGGGGGGGACCTACGAGCAGTATTTC. Protein: CACMPGGGTYEQYF.